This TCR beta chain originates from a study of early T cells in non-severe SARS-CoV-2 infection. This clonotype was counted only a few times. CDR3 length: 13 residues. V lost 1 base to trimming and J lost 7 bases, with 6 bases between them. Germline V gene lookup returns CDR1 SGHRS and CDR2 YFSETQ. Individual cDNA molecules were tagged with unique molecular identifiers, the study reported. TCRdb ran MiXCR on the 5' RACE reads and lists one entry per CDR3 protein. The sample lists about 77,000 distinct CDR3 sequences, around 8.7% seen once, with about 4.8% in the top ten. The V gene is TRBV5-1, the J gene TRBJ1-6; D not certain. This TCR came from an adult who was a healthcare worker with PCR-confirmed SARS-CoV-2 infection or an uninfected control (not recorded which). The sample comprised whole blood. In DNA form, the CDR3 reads TGCGCCAGCAGCTTGCAGCCAAATTCACCCCTCCACTTT. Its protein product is CASSLQPNSPLHF.